The sequence of this T cell receptor (beta chain) was determined in a study of monozygotic twins with inflammatory bowel disease. Germline loops: CDR1 SGDLS, CDR2 YYNGEE. The CDR3 spans 15 residues. TCRdb re-called the 5' RACE reads; one entry per CDR3 protein, DNA not given. This listing includes fewer than 200,000 distinct CDR3 sequences. Sequenced: blood. V usage is TRBV9 and J usage is TRBJ1-3. The TCR was taken from a human donor with ulcerative colitis or Crohn's disease, or a healthy co-twin of an affected twin (not recorded which). The CDR3: CASSLRSGAGNTIYF. The full variable domain, rest sourced from reference TRBV9 and TRBJ1-3, is DSGVTQTPKHLITATGQRVTLRCSPRSGDLSVYWYQQSLDQGLQFLIQYYNGEERAKGNILERFSAQQFPDLHSELNLSSLELGDSALYFCASSLRSGAGNTIYFGEGSWLTVV.